The following is a T cell receptor (beta chain) sequence with its context. What it recognizes is unknown. Clones were read by immunoSEQ multiplex PCR, and TCRdb kept only the in-frame ones, dropping some. Of approximately 18,000 clones in the sample, roughly 70% were seen once. The entry originates in a study of pediatric ulcerative colitis. Rectal tissue came from one to two pinch biopsies taken at colonoscopy. The V segment lost 6 bases and the J segment 1 base; nucleotides outside the gene matches: 14. The germline V gene encodes CDR1 KGHSH and CDR2 LQKENI. This CDR3 is 17 amino acids long. Overall study findings and caveats: Compared with controls, ulcerative colitis showed greater blood-rectum clone sharing.

The gene calls are TRBV18 and TRBJ1-1; 7 bases are a match to TRBD1. What was sequenced was gut tissue. The sequence was collected from a boy aged 5-17 years with moderate ulcerative colitis. CDR3 nucleotide sequence: TGTGCCAGCTCCCAAAACAGGGGCCCGGGGGGGAACACTGAAGCTTTCTTT. This gives the protein CASSQNRGPGGNTEAFF.